Reported below is one T cell receptor beta chain. The antigen remains unidentified. Using a J-beta primer mix together with a sample-barcoded 5' primer, a second PCR was run for about 6 to 11 cycles. Each cDNA molecule received a tag from a template-switch adaptor that had 12 random nucleotides. TCRdb itself ran the 5' RACE reads through MiXCR, one entry per CDR3 protein. The data show over 1,500,000 distinct CDR3 sequences, approximately 39% seen once. This specimen belongs to a study of blood T cells in healthy people across ages. Broader study findings: As naive T cell percentage varied, TCR beta diversity correlated strongly with it. Older age coincided with a roughly linear decline in TCR beta diversity per million T cells.

The extraction recovered at least 5 micrograms of total RNA per sample. Sample: blood. This sequence was found in a human donor in good health.

CDR3 bases: TGCAGCGTTTCAACGACAGGAATGAACACTGAAGCTTTCTTT. Its translation is CSVSTTGMNTEAFF. The chain carries TRBV29-1 and TRBJ1-1, with D maybe TRBD1 (6 bases). Germline lookup yields CDR1 SQVTM and CDR2 ANQGSEA. The CDR3 sequence is 14 residues long. Deletions cut 5 bases from V and 0 bases from J, with 13 bases between. Using reference TRBV29-1 and TRBJ1-1 for the parts outside the CDR3, the full variable domain is SAVISQKPSRDICQRGTSLTIQCQVDSQVTMMFWYRQQPGQSLTLIATANQGSEATYESGFVIDKFPISRPNLTFSTLTVSNMSPEDSSIYLCSVSTTGMNTEAFFGQGTRLTVV.